Below, one T cell receptor (beta chain) is given with its context. Its antigen is as yet unknown. The data stem from a study of OX40 agonist ivuxolimab in advanced cancers. Study context: Partial responses were achieved by three patients, one with hepatocellular carcinoma and two with cutaneous melanoma.

Study-level results: Partial responders at 0.1-3.0 mg/kg showed near-lowest clonal expansion. Relative to CD4+ cells, CD8+ T cells on average had more expanded clones.

The germline V gene has CDR1 MNHNY and CDR2 SVGAGI (reference sequence). The CDR3 consists of 13 residues. Trimming took off 3 bases at V and 5 bases at J, with 5 bases between the two ends. The protocol was immunoSEQ multiplex PCR, while the TCRdb copy is restricted to in-frame clones and leaves out a portion. In the table there are 65,000 to 80,000 clones, about 89% of which are singletons. The material was CD4+ or CD8+ T cells sorted from blood, obtained in a trial of the OX40 agonist ivuxolimab. The sequence was obtained from an adult with an advanced solid tumor such as melanoma, head and neck, liver or kidney cancer. V is TRBV6-6 and J is TRBJ1-6; D gene unclear. CDR3 coding DNA: TGTGCCAGCAGTTATTTGAATAATTCACCCCTCCACTTT. Translated, it gives CASSYLNNSPLHF.